The 3 T cell receptor beta chains reported below all come from one sample, sequenced in a study of cytomegalovirus exposure and HLA in healthy donors. The table came from immunoSEQ multiplex PCR; TCRdb's copy has only in-frame clones and leaves some out. The table lists 100,000 or so clones, 85% of them singletons. The sample was PBMCs. These receptors all stem from a man aged 18 to 29 in good health and CMV-seropositive.

This clone appeared a single time. The chain couples TRBV10-3 to TRBJ1-1; D perhaps matches TRBD1 (5 bases). V lost 2 bases and J 0 bases, leaving 10 bases between the germline ends. Per the germline V gene, CDR1 is ENHRY and CDR2 is SYGVKD. The CDR3 runs 15 residues. CDR3 in DNA: TGTGCCATCAGTGAGGTAGGCAGGGTGAACACTGAAGCTTTCTTT. Its protein is CAISEVGRVNTEAFF.

The chain has TRBV2 and TRBJ2-7, with 13 bases fitting TRBD2. Germline-derived CDR1 and CDR2 are SNHLY and FYNNEI. V dropped 3 bases and J dropped 4; count of bases not matched to a gene: 27. CDR3 length: 23 amino acids. The CDR3 DNA is TGTGCCAGCAGTGAGGGGCTGGAAATTTTTTCAGGACTAGCGGGAGAAAAGGCTTACGAGCAGTACGTC. Translating it yields CASSEGLEIFSGLAGEKAYEQYV.

The chain is built from TRBV19 and TRBJ2-1; 8 bases are shared with TRBD2. Trimming cost V 7 bases and J 0 bases; bases outside gene matches: 11. The CDR3 runs to 17 residues. In germline, CDR1 is LNHDA, CDR2 SQIVND (reference sequence). CDR3 nucleotides: TGTGCCAGTACCCCTGATGCGGGGACTAGCTCCTACAATGAGCAGTTCTTC. It is translated as CASTPDAGTSSYNEQFF.